This passage covers 10 T cell receptor beta chains from one sample sequenced in a study of OX40 agonist ivuxolimab in advanced cancers. Sequencing was performed with immunoSEQ multiplex PCR; in TCRdb, only in-frame clones are kept and a portion is missing. The sample records under 15,000 clones, about 80% being singletons. The specimen comprised CD4+ or CD8+ T cells sorted from blood, sampled in a trial of the OX40 agonist ivuxolimab. The receptors were sampled from an adult with an advanced solid tumor such as melanoma, head and neck, liver or kidney cancer.

By its share, this clone is large. The chain uses TRBV7-9 and TRBJ1-1; 10 nucleotides match TRBD1. Germline V gives CDR1 SEHNR, CDR2 FQNEAQ (reference sequence). Trimming took 10 bases from V and 5 from J; bases not matched to a gene: 7. CDR3 length equals 13 residues. CDR3 sequence (DNA): TGTGCCACGGGGACAGGGGAGACGACTGAAGCTTTCTTT. Amino acid sequence: CATGTGETTEAFF. Combining the CDR3 with reference TRBV7-9 and TRBJ1-1 gives the whole variable domain DTGVSQNPRHKITKRGQNVTFRCDPISEHNRLYWYRQTLGQGPEFLTYFQNEAQLEKSRLLSDRFSAERPKGSFSTLEIQRTEQGDSAMYLCATGTGETTEAFFGQGTRLTVV.

By share, this clone ranks as large. The chain links TRBV9 to TRBJ2-5, with D possibly matching TRBD2 (5 bases). The CDR3 is made up of 15 amino acids. Germline V gene sequence: CDR1 SGDLS, CDR2 YYNGEE. V was shortened by 0 bases and J by 5 bases, with 14 bases between the two germline ends. The CDR3 loop is CASSVGNGRGETQYF. CDR3 DNA sequence: TGTGCCAGCAGCGTAGGAAATGGCAGAGGGGAGACCCAGTACTTC.

This chain joins TRBV7-8 and TRBJ2-3, with D possibly TRBD1 on 6 matching bases. Germline V gene lookup returns CDR1 SGHVS and CDR2 FQNEAQ. The CDR3 covers 15 residues. V lost 5 bases to trimming and J lost 9 bases, with 21 bases between them. The CDR3 nucleotides read TGTGCCAGCAGCCCGCACCGGGTAAATCAGGGGACGCAGTATTTT. This encodes CASSPHRVNQGTQYF.

The chain has TRBV7-3 and TRBJ1-2; weak D call: TRBD1 (6 bases). CDR3 length: 14 residues. Trimming stripped 2 bases from V and 2 bases from J, with 9 bases between. Germline V gene lookup returns CDR1 SGHTA and CDR2 FQGTGA. In DNA form, the CDR3 reads TGTGCCAGCAGCTTAGGACAGACCAACTATGGCTACACCTTC. Amino acids: CASSLGQTNYGYTF.

The chain employs TRBV10-1 and TRBJ2-5; TRBD2 matches 9 bases. Trimming cost V 7 bases and J 14 bases; bases outside gene matches: 5. CDR1 is WNHNN and CDR2 is SYGVQD in the germline V gene (reference sequence). The CDR3 consists of 10 residues. CDR3 sequence: CASTPGTSYF. As DNA, the CDR3 is TGCGCCAGCACTCCCGGGACTAGCTACTTC.

The CDR3 is CASSERGQGPDTQYF. Written as DNA, the CDR3 is TGTGCCAGCAGTGAAAGGGGGCAAGGGCCAGATACGCAGTATTTT. This chain links TRBV6-4 with TRBJ2-3; TRBD1 aligns across 7 bases. V lost 3 bases, J lost 4 bases, and 7 bases stayed unmatched. CDR3 length equals 15 residues. Per germline, CDR1 MRHNA and CDR2 SNTAGT.

The gene calls are TRBV4-2 and TRBJ2-5; 7 bases line up with TRBD2. The CDR3 has 16 amino acids. After removal of 4 bases from V and 4 bases from J, the junction contained 12 bases not matched to a gene. Germline lookup yields CDR1 LGHNA and CDR2 YNFKEQ. CDR3 region: CASSPTTAGAVETQYF. CDR3 DNA: TGTGCCAGCAGCCCAACGACTGCGGGAGCTGTAGAGACCCAGTACTTC.

The chain couples TRBV7-9 to TRBJ2-1; D is possibly TRBD2 (6 bases). This CDR3 region has 13 residues. CDR1 and CDR2 (germline): SEHNR, FQNEAQ (reference sequence). Trimming cost V 6 bases and J 13 bases, with 19 bases left between them. CDR3 sequence (DNA): TGTGCCAGCAGACTAATCGGGACTCCCGACCAGTTCTTC. It codes for CASRLIGTPDQFF.

The rearrangement links TRBV9 to TRBJ2-3; 9 bases map to TRBD1. Germline trimming cut 3 bases from V and 4 bases from J; bases unmatched to any gene: 3. CDR3 length: 14 amino acids. CDR1 and CDR2 from the germline V gene are SGDLS and YYNGEE. The DNA of the CDR3 is TGTGCCAGCAGCGCGGGACAGGGCCCAGATACGCAGTATTTT. Protein sequence: CASSAGQGPDTQYF.

This rearrangement joins TRBV6-1 to TRBJ2-1, with D perhaps TRBD1 (6 bases). CDR1 is MNHNS, CDR2 SASEGT, per germline. The CDR3 totals 13 residues. The germline V and J ends were trimmed by 1 base and 7 bases, with 8 bases remaining between them. The CDR3 protein is CASSEVDSNEQFF. The CDR3 nucleotides are TGTGCCAGCAGTGAAGTGGACAGTAATGAGCAGTTCTTC.